A selection of T cell receptor beta chains follows, all from one sample in a study of response to subunit inactivated influenza vaccine. Via MiXCR, TCRdb re-called the RT-PCR reads, giving one row per CDR3 protein. Here the sample spans 610,000 or so distinct CDR3 sequences, around 15% being singletons. Sample: PBMCs from blood, taken 11 to 12 days after vaccination. These receptors were collected from a man in his forties or fifties who received an inactivated influenza vaccine. Both conserved end residues are trimmed from each CDR3. Each record gives: CDR3 protein, J gene, V gene.

ASSQGPGTLSSGANVLT | TRBJ2-6 | TRBV4-3
ASSRQISSGNTIY | TRBJ1-3 | TRBV7-9
ASNIGTAPSYEQY | TRBJ2-7 | TRBV28
ASSPGLGVRY | TRBJ2-3 | TRBV7-2
ASSLAVRGTGELF | TRBJ2-2 | TRBV7-2
ASSLGQASRRDT | TRBJ1-2 | TRBV12-3/TRBV12-4
ASSLRLGTAEQY | TRBJ2-7 | TRBV12-3/TRBV12-4
ATSYRDSLTGELF | TRBJ2-2 | TRBV24-1
ASSEADRHHEQY | TRBJ2-7 | TRBV6-1
ASSFALTMNTEAF | TRBJ1-1 | TRBV12-3/TRBV12-4
ASSLARQQETQY | TRBJ2-5 | TRBV7-6
ASSLSGLAKNIQY | TRBJ2-4 | TRBV11-2